The source of this T cell receptor beta chain is a study of blood T cell dynamics during melanoma immunotherapy. The CDR3 sequence is 14 residues long. Trimming cost V 2 bases and J 4 bases; bases outside gene matches: 5. From germline, CDR1 is SGHRS and CDR2 YFSETQ. Sample time point: week 3, after first cycle of checkpoint inhibitor. Repertoires were generated with immunoSEQ multiplex PCR, while TCRdb's copy carries only in-frame clones and drops some. The data contain approximately 11,000 clones, around 87% of them singletons. This material consisted of blood, taken from a patient treated with checkpoint blockade. This TCR was recovered from a human donor with melanoma. The gene calls are TRBV5-1 and TRBJ1-2, with 7 bases that match TRBD1. Here the CDR3 reads CASSFGQVGYGYTF. CDR3 bases: TGCGCCAGCAGCTTTGGACAGGTCGGCTATGGCTACACCTTC.